This TCR beta chain originates from a study of blood T cell repertoires in COVID-19. Study-wide background: Donors in the United States, Italy and Spain gave samples during acute or convalescent COVID-19. In each case, the material was cDNA or gDNA derived from T cells, B-cell-depleted T cells, or PBMCs.

Libraries were prepared by immunoSEQ multiplex PCR; TCRdb keeps only in-frame clonotypes and omits some of them. The table includes about 230,000 clones, around 85% detected once. Trimming cost V 6 bases and J 5 bases; bases outside gene matches: 3. Germline V gives CDR1 SQVTM, CDR2 ANQGSEA. This CDR3 has 12 amino acids. The TCR originated in a woman older than 75 with acute or convalescent COVID-19. Material for sequencing was peripheral blood. The chain combines TRBV29-1 with TRBJ1-4, with TRBD1 matching 7 bases. The CDR3 nucleotides read TGCAGCGTAGGGGGCCGGAATGAAAAACTGTTTTTT. This gives the protein CSVGGRNEKLFF. The variable domain in full, with the rest retrieved from reference TRBV29-1 and TRBJ1-4, is SAVISQKPSRDICQRGTSLTIQCQVDSQVTMMFWYRQQPGQSLTLIATANQGSEATYESGFVIDKFPISRPNLTFSTLTVSNMSPEDSSIYLCSVGGRNEKLFFGSGTQLSVL.